Listed below are T cell receptor beta chains from one sample, sequenced in a study of T cells in localized non-small cell lung cancer. Measured with immunoSEQ multiplex PCR; TCRdb has only the in-frame clones, and not every one. The profile shows tens of thousands of clones, less than 85% of them singletons. Here the sequenced sample was peripheral blood, taken before any cancer treatment. These receptors all come from a female donor at least 60 years old with stage I lung adenocarcinoma. CDR3s include the opening cysteine and the closing phenylalanine or tryptophan. The D gene is left open where the match is weak. The listing skips clone size in some rows; elsewhere it reads once, few, many or a size class.

d_call j_call clone_size v_call cdr3_nt cdr3_aa
TRBD2 TRBJ2-1 - TRBV19 TGTGCCAGTAGCGGACTAGCGGGAGAGGTCCGGGAGCAGTTCTTC CASSGLAGEVREQFF
- TRBJ2-1 - TRBV28 TGTGCCAGCGTTTCGACCCAGCTGAATGAGCAGTTCTTC CASVSTQLNEQFF
TRBD2 TRBJ2-2 once TRBV7-3 TGTGCCAGCAGCTCAGGGACTAGCGGGAGTTGGGCCGGGGAGCTGTTTTTT CASSSGTSGSWAGELFF
- TRBJ2-7 - TRBV20-1 TGCAGTGCGAGACCCCCACACGAGCAGTACTTC CSARPPHEQYF
TRBD1 TRBJ1-4 - TRBV9 TGTGCCAGCAGCCAATTAGGGACAGGGGGAGAGAAACTGTTTTTT CASSQLGTGGEKLFF
- TRBJ2-7 - TRBV6-1 TGTGCCACCCAGGTCTTTGCACAGGAGGCCTACGAGCAGTACTTC CATQVFAQEAYEQYF
TRBD1 TRBJ1-5 - TRBV5-6 TGTGCCAGCAGCTTACGACAGGGATATCAGCCCCAGCATTTT CASSLRQGYQPQHF
- TRBJ1-1 - TRBV5-1 TGCGCCAGCAGCTTGGGGCCGACGAACACTGAAGCTTTCTTT CASSLGPTNTEAFF
- TRBJ2-7 once TRBV4-1 TGCGCCAGCAGCCAAGTAGGAGCAGGGGCGCGCAACAACGAGCAGTACTTC CASSQVGAGARNNEQYF
- TRBJ2-7 - TRBV7-9 TGTGCCAGCAGCTTAGGGGCTGGGCGCGAGCAGTACTTC CASSLGAGREQYF
- TRBJ1-2 - TRBV13 TGTGCCAGCAGCTTAGTGGGTTTCTATGGCTACACCTTC CASSLVGFYGYTF
- TRBJ1-1 few TRBV28 TGTGCCAGTATAAGGTCGGGCGGGTGGGACACTGAAGCTTTCTTT CASIRSGGWDTEAFF
- TRBJ2-7 once TRBV6-5 TGTGCCAGCAGTCCCATGAGGATCACTGGCAACGAGCAGTACTTC CASSPMRITGNEQYF
TRBD1 TRBJ2-3 - TRBV7-2 TGTGCCAGCAGCTTAGAAAACAGGGGGTGGATTACGCAGTATTTT CASSLENRGWITQYF
- TRBJ2-7 - TRBV25-1 TGTGCCAGCCCGAGCTGGTGGGCAGGGTACCCCGAGCAGTACTTC CASPSWWAGYPEQYF
TRBD2 TRBJ2-1 - TRBV9 TGTGCCAGCAGCGGGACTAGCGGGAGTTACAATGAGCAGTTCTTC CASSGTSGSYNEQFF
TRBD2 TRBJ2-7 - TRBV5-4 TGTGCCACTAAAGCGGGAGGGAGTCAATCCTACGAGCAGTACTTC CATKAGGSQSYEQYF
- TRBJ1-5 - TRBV28 TGTGCCAGCACCCCCGCCGGCAGGACGGATCAGCCCCAGCATTTT CASTPAGRTDQPQHF
- TRBJ2-7 - TRBV19 TGTGCCAGTAACGCTCGGGACTCGGGCTCCTACGAGCAGTACTTC CASNARDSGSYEQYF
TRBD1 TRBJ2-7 - TRBV28 TGTGCCAGCACCAAAACAGGGGGTCTGTACTTC CASTKTGGLYF
- TRBJ2-1 - TRBV4-1 TGCGCCAGCACCGACGTTGTGTCGTACAATGAGCAGTTCTTC CASTDVVSYNEQFF
TRBD1 TRBJ1-1 - TRBV2 TGTGCGGATAACCCGGACAGGGGGTTGAACACTGAAGCTTTCTTT CADNPDRGLNTEAFF
- TRBJ2-1 - TRBV7-9 TGTGCCAGCAGTTCGGCGGGAAACTACAATGAGCAGTTCTTC CASSSAGNYNEQFF
- TRBJ2-7 - TRBV7-2 TGTGCCAGCAGCTTGGATTGGGACGAGCAGTACTTC CASSLDWDEQYF
TRBD2 TRBJ2-1 - TRBV7-3 TGTGCCAGCAGCCCTGGACTAGCCTCCTACAATGAGCAGTTCTTC CASSPGLASYNEQFF
- TRBJ1-1 - TRBV5-4 TGTGCCAGCAGCTTGGAGTTGGGGAACACTGAAGCTTTCTTT CASSLELGNTEAFF
- TRBJ2-2 - TRBV9 TGTGCCAGCAGCGTTATGACAGGCGAGAACACCGGGGAGCTGTTTTTT CASSVMTGENTGELFF
- TRBJ2-7 - TRBV19 TGTGCCAGTAGTGCAGGGAACGAGCAGTACTTC CASSAGNEQYF
- TRBJ2-2 few TRBV28 TGTGCCAGCCTTGCCCTGGGATTGAACACCGGGGAGCTGTTTTTT CASLALGLNTGELFF
TRBD1 TRBJ1-2 - TRBV5-6 TGTGCCAGCAGCGAGGGGGCTAGCTATGGCTACACCTTC CASSEGASYGYTF
- TRBJ2-3 once TRBV19 TGTGCCAGTAGCTGGGGGGCGGGGTTGACAGATACGCAGTATTTT CASSWGAGLTDTQYF
- TRBJ1-1 - TRBV5-1 TGCGCCAGCAGCTTGTTTGAGACGGGTCTTGAAGCTTTCTTT CASSLFETGLEAFF
- TRBJ1-1 - TRBV11-2 TGTGCCAGCAGCTTACGGCCGGCTGTGGCGAACACTGAAGCTTTCTTT CASSLRPAVANTEAFF
TRBD2 TRBJ2-3 - TRBV9 TGTGCCAGCAGCGTAGGACTAGCGGGACGCACCCCGTCTAGCACAGATACGCAGTATTTT CASSVGLAGRTPSSTDTQYF
- TRBJ1-2 - TRBV27 TGTGCCAGCAGTCCGACCTCGACAGACTTCTATGGCTACACCTTC CASSPTSTDFYGYTF
- TRBJ2-1 - TRBV25-1 TGTGCCAGCAGTCCGGAGAGGCCAGGGGACAACAATGAGCAGTTCTTC CASSPERPGDNNEQFF
- TRBJ2-5 - TRBV5-1 TGCGCCAGCAGCTTAACAGGGGGAGGGGAGACCCAGTACTTC CASSLTGGGETQYF
- TRBJ2-2 - TRBV6-4 TGTGCCAGCAGTGCTGGGCCCACCGGGGAGCTGTTTTTT CASSAGPTGELFF
TRBD1 TRBJ1-2 - TRBV28 TGTGCCAGCTTCGGACAGGGGGAGGGCTATGGCTACACCTTC CASFGQGEGYGYTF
TRBD1 TRBJ1-5 - TRBV7-9 TGTGCCAGCAGCTTAGGTACAGGGGGCCGTGGCAATCAGCCCCAGCATTTT CASSLGTGGRGNQPQHF
- TRBJ1-2 - TRBV28 TGTGCCAGCAGTTTCCCCGGGACGGGGAACTATGGCTACACCTTC CASSFPGTGNYGYTF
TRBD1 TRBJ1-1 - TRBV11-2 TGTGCCAGCAGCTGGATGACAGGGGGCGAATCTGAAGCTTTCTTT CASSWMTGGESEAFF
- TRBJ2-3 - TRBV9 TGTGCCAGCAGCGTAGCTCAAGGCAGCACAGATACGCAGTATTTT CASSVAQGSTDTQYF
TRBD1 TRBJ1-1 - TRBV28 TGTGCCAGCAGAACCGGAACAGGGGGCTGGGACACTGAAGCTTTCTTT CASRTGTGGWDTEAFF
- TRBJ1-1 - TRBV27 TGTGCCAGCAGGCGAGGGGGGAACACTGAAGCTTTCTTT CASRRGGNTEAFF
TRBD1 TRBJ2-7 - TRBV11-1 TGTGCCAGCAGCGACAGGGATAACTACGAGCAGTACTTC CASSDRDNYEQYF
TRBD1 TRBJ2-5 - TRBV7-6 TGTGCCAGCAGCTCGGCAGGGGGCTGGGAGACCCAGTACTTC CASSSAGGWETQYF
- TRBJ1-2 - TRBV28 TGTGCCAGCAGTCTCCGGGACTATGGCTACACCTTC CASSLRDYGYTF
- TRBJ1-1 - TRBV7-3 TGTGCCAGCAGTCCAAGGCGGGGATTGAACACTGAAGCTTTCTTT CASSPRRGLNTEAFF
- TRBJ2-1 - TRBV5-1 TGCGCCAGCAGCTGGGGTGACGGGGGAAGGAATGAGCAGTTCTTC CASSWGDGGRNEQFF
- TRBJ1-5 - TRBV7-8 TGTGCCAGCAGCTTAGCCGGGCGGCCCCAGCATTTT CASSLAGRPQHF
TRBD1 TRBJ1-6 - TRBV7-9 TGTGCCACCGTAGCGAGGACAGGGACTAATAATTCACCCCTCCACTTT CATVARTGTNNSPLHF
- TRBJ2-5 - TRBV7-6 TGTGCCAGCAGCCCCCCGACAGCCCAAGAGACCCAGTACTTC CASSPPTAQETQYF
- TRBJ1-1 - TRBV7-2 TGTGCCAGCAGCTTAACGGAGAACACTGAAGCTTTCTTT CASSLTENTEAFF
TRBD1 TRBJ2-7 - TRBV6-6 TGTGCCAGCAGTTACTCGACAGGGCTGAAAGGGAACGAGCAGTACTTC CASSYSTGLKGNEQYF
TRBD1 TRBJ2-2 - TRBV5-1 TGCGCCAGCAGCCCCGGACAGGGCGGGGAGCTGTTTTTT CASSPGQGGELFF
- TRBJ2-7 - TRBV2 TGTGCCAGCAGGATTGGCCGCTCCTACGAGCAGTACTTC CASRIGRSYEQYF
- TRBJ1-1 - TRBV6-5 TGTGCCAGCAGTTATCGGGGTGGGGGTACTGAAGCTTTCTTT CASSYRGGGTEAFF
TRBD1 TRBJ2-6 - TRBV5-1 TGCGCCAGCAGCTTCCTAGGGGGCGCTGGGGCCAACGTCCTGACTTTC CASSFLGGAGANVLTF